The 18 T cell receptor beta chains presented below share a single source sample, sequenced in a study of blood T cell repertoires in COVID-19. Sequenced by immunoSEQ multiplex PCR; TCRdb stores in-frame clones only, minus some. This table holds a few hundred thousand clones, about 88% found once. Sequencing used PBMCs or T cells enriched from blood (not recorded which). The receptor set was obtained from a woman aged 25 to 39 who had been exposed to COVID-19.

V and J are TRBV27 and TRBJ2-7, with a weak D call TRBD2 (5 bases). The V gene lost 4 bases and the J gene lost 5 bases, with 15 bases spanning the gap. CDR3 length equals 14 residues. The germline CDR1 and CDR2 sequences are MNHEY and SMNVEV (reference sequence). In DNA, the CDR3 is TGTGCCAGCAGTTCTAGGACGGCGGGCCACGAGCAGTACTTC. Amino acid sequence: CASSSRTAGHEQYF.

This rearrangement joins TRBV29-1 to TRBJ1-2, with 7 bases matching TRBD1. This CDR3 comprises 15 residues. Germline values: CDR1 SQVTM, CDR2 ANQGSEA. With V trimmed by 3 bases and J by 4 bases, 11 bases remained unmatched. The CDR3 is CSVEGGQARSYGYTF. The DNA of the CDR3 is TGCAGCGTTGAGGGCGGACAGGCTAGGAGCTATGGCTACACCTTC.

The V gene is TRBV18, the J gene TRBJ1-1; TRBD1 matches at 8 bases. Trimming cost V 6 bases and J 2 bases; bases outside gene matches: 17. This CDR3 is 18 amino acids long. Germline V CDR1 and CDR2: KGHSH, LQKENI. The CDR3 is CASSLGRGQGRGNTEAFF. The CDR3 DNA is TGTGCCAGCTCCCTGGGCAGAGGACAGGGCAGGGGAAACACTGAAGCTTTCTTT.

The V and J genes are TRBV27 and TRBJ1-6; no clear D. The CDR3 length is 16 residues. The V gene's germline CDR1 is MNHEY and CDR2 SMNVEV (reference sequence). The V and J ends lost 2 bases and 7 bases respectively, with 15 bases between them. CDR3 loop: CASSLNAATLNSPLHF. CDR3 DNA sequence: TGTGCCAGCAGTTTAAATGCGGCAACCCTAAATTCACCCCTCCACTTT.

The rearrangement joins TRBV27 to TRBJ2-1; 11 bases are a match to TRBD2. This CDR3 has 15 amino acids. With 5 bases clipped from V and 6 bases from J, the junction kept 6 bases outside the gene matches. Germline V gives CDR1 MNHEY, CDR2 SMNVEV (reference sequence). CDR3 in DNA: TGTGCCAGCAGTCCCCTACTAGCGGGAGCCAATGAGCAGTTCTTC. The encoded protein is CASSPLLAGANEQFF.

This sequence joins TRBV30 and TRBJ1-3, with 9 bases fitting TRBD1. Germline loops: CDR1 GTSNPN, CDR2 SVGIG (reference sequence). The V gene end was trimmed by 2 bases and the J gene end by 0 bases; junction bases not matched to a gene: 5. The CDR3 runs to 16 residues. CDR3 in DNA: TGTGCCTGGAGTCGTCGGACAGGGGTCTCTGGAAACACCATATATTTT. This sequence encodes CAWSRRTGVSGNTIYF. The complete variable domain, with remaining parts taken from reference TRBV30 and TRBJ1-3, reads SQTIHQWPATLVQPVGSPLSLECTVEGTSNPNLYWYRQAAGRGLQLLFYSVGIGQISSEVPQNLSASRPQDRQFILSSKKLLLSDSGFYLCAWSRRTGVSGNTIYFGEGSWLTVV.

The genes are TRBV12-3 or TRBV12-4 and TRBJ1-2; 9 bases map to TRBD1. V lost 8 bases and J lost 7; bases outside the gene matches: 8. The CDR3 is 13 residues long. The CDR3 reads CASGRWTGVGYTF. The CDR3, as DNA: TGTGCCAGCGGTCGCTGGACAGGGGTTGGCTACACCTTC.

The rearrangement links TRBV14 to TRBJ2-7; tentatively, D is TRBD2 (5 bases). With 5 bases removed from V and 2 bases from J, the gap between germline ends came to 13 bases. CDR3 length: 14 amino acids. Germline lookup yields CDR1 SGHDN and CDR2 FVKESK. Written as DNA, the CDR3 is TGTGCCAGCAGCACCCGGAGGCCACCCTACGAGCAGTACTTC. Its translation is CASSTRRPPYEQYF. Full variable domain (missing parts from reference TRBV14 and TRBJ2-7): EAGVTQFPSHSVIEKGQTVTLRCDPISGHDNLYWYRRVMGKEIKFLLHFVKESKQDESGMPNNRFLAERTGGTYSTLKVQPAELEDSGVYFCASSTRRPPYEQYFGPGTRLTVT.

This clone was found once. The V call is TRBV28, the J call TRBJ2-3; 10 positions match TRBD2. CDR1 is MDHEN, CDR2 SYDVKM, per germline. V lost 11 bases, J lost 0 bases, and 2 bases stayed unmatched. The CDR3 sequence is 13 residues long. The CDR3 region is CASSGSSTDTQYF. Here the CDR3 DNA reads TGTGCCTCTAGCGGGAGTAGCACAGATACGCAGTATTTT.

This clone was observed a few times. CDR3 sequence (DNA): TGTGCCAGCAGCCCCTCTGGGGAGAGGAGTTCACCCCTCCACTTT. Translation: CASSPSGERSSPLHF. The rearrangement joins TRBV7-3 to TRBJ1-6; the D is unclear. This CDR3 comprises 15 residues. V was pared by 5 bases and J by 9 bases, with 17 bases between. CDR1 is SGHTA, CDR2 FQGTGA, per germline.

The chain uses TRBV4-1 and TRBJ2-1; no clear D gene. Germline-derived CDR1 and CDR2 are MGHRA and YSYEKL. The CDR3 is 14 amino acids. The germline V and J ends were trimmed by 1 base and 5 bases, with 9 bases remaining between them. Here the CDR3 reads CASSQGRRHNEQFF. CDR3 nucleotide sequence: TGCGCCAGCAGCCAAGGTAGGAGACACAATGAGCAGTTCTTC.

The gene calls are TRBV10-3 and TRBJ2-7; no reliable D call. Trimming pared 3 bases from V and 3 bases from J, leaving 6 bases between. This CDR3 region has 12 residues. The V gene's germline CDR1 is ENHRY and CDR2 SYGVKD. The CDR3 spells CAISDNGYEQYF. The CDR3 DNA reads TGTGCCATCAGTGATAACGGCTACGAGCAGTACTTC.

CDR3 nucleotides: TGTGCCAGCAGCTTAGAAGCGGGAGTTACAGATACGCAGTATTTT. It specifies CASSLEAGVTDTQYF. The chain is built from TRBV11-2 and TRBJ2-3; TRBD2 aligns across 8 bases. V lost 0 bases to trimming and J lost 3 bases; unmatched junction nucleotides: 2. The CDR3 is made up of 15 amino acids. The germline V gene has CDR1 SGHAT and CDR2 FQNNGV.

The CDR3 DNA sequence: TGTGCCAGCAGCCCTATCGAGCAGTACTTC. Translated, it gives CASSPIEQYF. The chain recombines TRBV21-1 with TRBJ2-7; the table's TRBD2 call for D was not verified on the DNA. TRBV21-1 is termed a pseudogene. This CDR3 spans 10 amino acids.

The chain recombines TRBV11-2 with TRBJ2-1; the D is unclear. V was cut by 5 bases and J by 5 bases, with 19 bases left in between. The CDR3 is 16 amino acids. CDR1 and CDR2 from the germline V gene are SGHAT and FQNNGV. The CDR3 DNA sequence: TGTGCCAGCAGCGGCCCGGGTGAAATACCCAACAATGAGCAGTTCTTC. It encodes CASSGPGEIPNNEQFF. Full variable domain (outside the CDR3, taken from reference TRBV11-2 and TRBJ2-1): EAGVAQSPRYKIIEKRQSVAFWCNPISGHATLYWYQQILGQGPKLLIQFQNNGVVDDSQLPKDRFSAERLKGVDSTLKIQPAKLEDSAVYLCASSGPGEIPNNEQFFGPGTRLTVL.

At least ten counts were recorded for this clone. V and J are TRBV6-1 and TRBJ1-1, with D perhaps matching TRBD1 (6 bases). Germline assignment: CDR1 MNHNS and CDR2 SASEGT. The CDR3 totals 14 residues. Trimming shortened V by 3 bases and J by 4 bases, and 12 bases separated the two germline ends. CDR3 protein: CASSEGGGGTEAFF. The CDR3 DNA reads TGTGCCAGCAGTGAGGGGGGCGGGGGCACTGAAGCTTTCTTT.

V and J are TRBV7-9 and TRBJ2-3; the match to TRBD2 covers 10 bases. The CDR3 is 15 amino acids. The germline V gene encodes CDR1 SEHNR and CDR2 FQNEAQ (reference sequence). The trim removed 5 bases at V and 2 bases at J, leaving 4 bases unmatched. The CDR3 loop reads CASSAGTSDTDTQYF. CDR3 bases: TGTGCCAGCAGCGCCGGGACTAGCGACACAGATACGCAGTATTTT.

This rearrangement joins TRBV3-1 (or the pseudogene TRBV3-2) to TRBJ1-2; 11 bases fit TRBD1. Germline loops: CDR1 LGHDT, CDR2 YNNKEL (reference sequence). The V segment lost 4 bases and the J segment 3 bases; nucleotides outside the gene matches: 1. The CDR3 is 14 amino acids. The CDR3 loop is CASSRTGGDYGYTF. In DNA form, the CDR3 reads TGTGCCAGCAGCCGGACAGGGGGCGACTATGGCTACACCTTC.